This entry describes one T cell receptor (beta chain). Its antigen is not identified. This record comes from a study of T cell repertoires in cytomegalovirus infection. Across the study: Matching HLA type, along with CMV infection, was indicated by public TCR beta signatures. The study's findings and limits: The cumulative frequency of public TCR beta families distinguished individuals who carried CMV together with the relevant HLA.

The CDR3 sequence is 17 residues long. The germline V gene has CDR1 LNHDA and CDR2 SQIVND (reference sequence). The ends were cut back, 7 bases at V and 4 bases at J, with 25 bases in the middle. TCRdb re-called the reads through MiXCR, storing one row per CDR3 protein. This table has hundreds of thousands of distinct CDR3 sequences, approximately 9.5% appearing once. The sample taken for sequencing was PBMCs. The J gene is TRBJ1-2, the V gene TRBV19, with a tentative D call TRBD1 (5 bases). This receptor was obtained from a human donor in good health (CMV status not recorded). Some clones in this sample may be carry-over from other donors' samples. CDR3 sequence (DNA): TGTGCCAGTAACCCCCGACATTGGGGCGGGAAGAGCTATGGCTACACCTTC. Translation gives CASNPRHWGGKSYGYTF.